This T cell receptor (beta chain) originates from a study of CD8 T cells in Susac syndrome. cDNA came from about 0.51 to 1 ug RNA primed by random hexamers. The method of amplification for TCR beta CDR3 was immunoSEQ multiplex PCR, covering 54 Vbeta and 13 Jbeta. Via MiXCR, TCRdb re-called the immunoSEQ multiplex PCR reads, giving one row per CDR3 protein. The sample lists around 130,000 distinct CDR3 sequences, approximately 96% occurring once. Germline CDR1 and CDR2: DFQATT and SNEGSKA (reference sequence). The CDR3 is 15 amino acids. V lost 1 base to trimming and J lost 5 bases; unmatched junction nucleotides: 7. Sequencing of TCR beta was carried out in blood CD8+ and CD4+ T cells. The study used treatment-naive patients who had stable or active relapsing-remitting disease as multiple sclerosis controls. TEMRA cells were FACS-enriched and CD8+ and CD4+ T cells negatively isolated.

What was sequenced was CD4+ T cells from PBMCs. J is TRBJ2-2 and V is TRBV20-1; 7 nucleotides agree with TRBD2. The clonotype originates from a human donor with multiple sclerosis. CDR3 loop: CSARATSTRTGELFF. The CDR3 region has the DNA TGCAGTGCTAGAGCGACTAGCACACGGACCGGGGAGCTGTTTTTT.